Below are 23 T cell receptor beta chains sequenced from a single sample in a study of cytomegalovirus exposure and HLA in healthy donors. PCR primers comprised 60 Vbeta and 13 Jbeta primers. Assay: immunoSEQ multiplex PCR; the TCRdb copy retains only in-frame clones and omits some. This specimen shows some 200,000 clones; the ten leading clones hold about 0.81%. Material for sequencing was PBMCs. These receptors all stem from a woman younger than 35 in good health and CMV-seropositive.

The chain recombines TRBV6-6 with TRBJ2-5, with 13 positions matching TRBD2. The CDR3 has 16 amino acids. Germline V gene data show CDR1 as MNHNY and CDR2 as SVGAGI (reference sequence). The V and J ends lost 5 bases and 5 bases, in that order; junction bases with no gene match: 8. CDR3 region: CASSLRLAGGLETQYF. CDR3 DNA sequence: TGTGCCAGCAGTCTCCGACTAGCGGGGGGTCTGGAGACCCAGTACTTC.

The chain employs TRBV9 and TRBJ2-5; D perhaps matches TRBD2 (6 bases). Trimming took off 0 bases at V and 5 bases at J, with 8 bases between the two ends. This CDR3 region has 13 residues. Germline V gene lookup returns CDR1 SGDLS and CDR2 YYNGEE. CDR3 nucleotides: TGTGCCAGCAGCGTAGCTGGGAGGGAGACCCAGTACTTC. It yields the protein CASSVAGRETQYF.

This chain connects TRBV5-4 to TRBJ1-2, with TRBD1 matching over 9 bases. The V and J ends lost 0 bases and 7 bases, in that order; junction bases with no gene match: 7. From germline, CDR1 is SGHNT and CDR2 YYREEE (reference sequence). The CDR3 runs 15 residues. CDR3 sequence: CASSLEGTGSFGYTF. CDR3 sequence (DNA): TGTGCCAGCAGCTTGGAGGGGACAGGGTCGTTTGGCTACACCTTC.

The chain combines TRBV2 with TRBJ1-1, with D uncertain. CDR1 SNHLY and CDR2 FYNNEI come from the germline V gene. Trimming removed 0 bases at V and 1 base at J, with 12 bases between. The CDR3 has 16 amino acids. Here the CDR3 reads CASSEALQTGNTEAFF. The CDR3 DNA reads as TGTGCCAGCAGTGAAGCGCTTCAGACGGGGAACACTGAAGCTTTCTTT.

V usage is TRBV30 and J usage is TRBJ2-6; TRBD1 matches at 11 bases. CDR1 is GTSNPN and CDR2 is SVGIG in the germline V gene (reference sequence). The CDR3 spans 15 residues. The V segment lost 5 bases and the J segment 2 bases; nucleotides outside the gene matches: 2. CDR3 coding DNA: TGTGCCTGGGGACAGGGGGCGCCTGGGGCCAACGTCCTGACTTTC. It translates to CAWGQGAPGANVLTF.

This chain connects TRBV19 to TRBJ2-1, with TRBD1 matching 9 bases. The CDR3 extends over 16 amino acids. The germline CDR1 and CDR2 sequences are LNHDA and SQIVND (reference sequence). Trimming took 6 bases from V and 9 from J; bases not matched to a gene: 15. CDR3 nucleotides: TGTGCCAGTAGCGCACTTACAGGGGGCGGTATTGGTGAGCAGTTCTTC. Translating gives CASSALTGGGIGEQFF.

The CDR3: CASSWGQYNEQFF. The CDR3 DNA follows: TGTGCCAGCAGCTGGGGACAGTACAATGAGCAGTTCTTC. The genes are TRBV7-9 and TRBJ2-1, with TRBD1 identical over 7 bases. The trim removed 4 bases at V and 4 bases at J, leaving 1 base unmatched. Germline V CDR1 and CDR2: SEHNR, FQNEAQ (reference sequence). The CDR3 consists of 13 residues.

The J gene is TRBJ1-3, the V gene TRBV5-3, with TRBD1 identical over 10 bases. TRBV5-3 is an ORF for which the function is uncertain. With V trimmed by 2 bases and J by 0 bases, 20 bases remained unmatched. This CDR3 region has 22 residues. The CDR3 bases are TGTGCCAGAAGCTTATTATGCCCCGGGACAGGGGTCTCCTTCAACTCTGGAAACACCATATATTTT. Translated: CARSLLCPGTGVSFNSGNTIYF.

The chain combines TRBV7-8 with TRBJ1-2, with 10 bases matching TRBD1. Per germline, CDR1 SGHVS and CDR2 FQNEAQ. The CDR3 is made up of 15 amino acids. V shed 3 bases, J shed 5 bases, and the junction held 6 bases outside the gene matches. The CDR3 here is CASSFGDRGAYGYTF. The CDR3 DNA reads TGTGCCAGCAGCTTCGGGGACAGGGGAGCGTATGGCTACACCTTC.

The V call is TRBV5-6, the J call TRBJ1-6; 8 bases fit TRBD1. The V segment lost 4 bases and the J segment 10 bases; nucleotides outside the gene matches: 7. The V gene's germline CDR1 is SGHDT and CDR2 YYEEEE. This CDR3 contains 14 residues. CDR3 region: CASSGTGSRSPLHF. As DNA, the CDR3 is TGTGCCAGCAGCGGGACAGGCTCTAGGTCACCCCTCCACTTT.

CDR3 in amino acids: CASSVPGQGGNEQFF. In DNA form, the CDR3 reads TGTGCCAGCAGTGTACCGGGACAGGGGGGGAATGAGCAGTTCTTC. The V and J genes are TRBV6-5 and TRBJ2-1; 11 bases are a match to TRBD1. The CDR3 is made up of 15 amino acids. The V segment lost 5 bases and the J segment 7 bases; nucleotides outside the gene matches: 7. The germline V gene encodes CDR1 MNHEY and CDR2 SVGAGI.

The rearrangement uses TRBV5-8 and TRBJ2-5; D is perhaps TRBD1 (7 bases). The CDR3 sequence is 20 residues long. V was trimmed by 4 bases and J by 5 bases, leaving 33 bases between them. Germline V gene data show CDR1 as SGHTS and CDR2 as YDEGEE. CDR3 bases: TGTGCCAGCAGCAGGGAGACAGGGAGAGGCCTAGCGACTAACTGGGAGACCCAGTACTTC. Its protein is CASSRETGRGLATNWETQYF.

This chain joins TRBV5-1 and TRBJ1-1, with D maybe TRBD1 (5 bases). V was trimmed by 9 bases and J by 6 bases, leaving 12 bases between them. The CDR3 extends over 11 amino acids. Per the germline V gene, CDR1 is SGHRS and CDR2 is YFSETQ. This CDR3 reads CATQQDPEAFF. The CDR3 DNA sequence: TGCGCCACCCAACAGGACCCTGAAGCTTTCTTT.

The chain couples TRBV2 to TRBJ1-5, with D perhaps TRBD1 (6 bases). CDR1 is SNHLY and CDR2 is FYNNEI in the germline V gene. The CDR3 runs 13 residues. Between the trimmed V and J ends, which lost 5 bases and 7 bases, there was a span of 12 bases. The CDR3, as DNA: TGTGCCAGCAGTTCCACAGGGCGGCAGCCCCAGCATTTT. It encodes CASSSTGRQPQHF.

The V and J genes are TRBV7-2 and TRBJ2-7; 10 bases align to TRBD2. CDR1 and CDR2 from the germline V gene are SGHTA and FQGNSA. Trimming removed 8 bases from V and 6 bases from J; junction bases left unmatched: 13. CDR3 length: 15 amino acids. CDR3 DNA sequence: TGTGCCAGCGCCTCCCTAGCGGGAGCCCCTTCCGAGCAGTACTTC. Residues: CASASLAGAPSEQYF.

V and J are TRBV7-2 and TRBJ2-3; D might be TRBD2 (7 bases). V lost 5 bases and J lost 6, with 15 bases in between. The length of the CDR3 is 14 residues. The germline V gene has CDR1 SGHTA and CDR2 FQGNSA. The CDR3 here is CASSLWGGGDTQYF. CDR3 DNA sequence: TGTGCCAGCAGCCTTTGGGGAGGGGGGGATACGCAGTATTTT.

The chain employs TRBV6-4 and TRBJ1-1; D possibly corresponds to TRBD1 (6 bases). Germline V gives CDR1 MRHNA, CDR2 SNTAGT. The CDR3 spans 14 residues. V lost 4 bases, J lost 0 bases, and 9 bases lay in between. The CDR3 is CASSAQGVNTEAFF. CDR3 DNA sequence: TGTGCCAGCAGTGCACAGGGAGTGAACACTGAAGCTTTCTTT.

This chain links TRBV14 with TRBJ2-2; D might be TRBD2 (5 bases). Per the germline V gene, CDR1 is SGHDN and CDR2 is FVKESK. The length of the CDR3 is 16 residues. V was pared by 1 base and J by 0 bases, with 9 bases between. The CDR3 DNA reads as TGTGCCAGCAGCCAAGTCCGACTAACGAACACCGGGGAGCTGTTTTTT. Translation: CASSQVRLTNTGELFF.

V is TRBV4-3 and J is TRBJ2-3; D might be TRBD2 (6 bases). The V end was cut by 0 bases, the J end by 5 bases, with 18 bases between. The CDR3 length is 17 residues. Germline V gene lookup returns CDR1 LGHNA and CDR2 YSLEER. In nucleotides, the CDR3 is TGCGCCAGCAGCCAAGATGGGGCGTTCAGGAGGGGAGATACGCAGTATTTT. Amino acids: CASSQDGAFRRGDTQYF.

This sequence joins TRBV6-1 and TRBJ1-4, with D perhaps TRBD1 (6 bases). Trimming cost V 1 base and J 5 bases, with 11 bases left between them. Germline V gene data show CDR1 as MNHNS and CDR2 as SASEGT. CDR3 length: 15 amino acids. This CDR3 is CASSEVAGVNEKLFF. Here the CDR3 DNA reads TGTGCCAGCAGTGAAGTGGCAGGGGTGAATGAAAAACTGTTTTTT.

J is TRBJ2-5 and V is TRBV15; 13 nucleotides agree with TRBD2. The CDR3 covers 17 residues. The germline gives CDR1 LNHNV, CDR2 YYDKDF (reference sequence). V shed 0 bases, J shed 5 bases, and the junction held 6 bases outside the gene matches. The CDR3 nucleotides are TGTGCCACCAGCAGAGACTGGACTAGCGGGAGAGGCGAGACCCAGTACTTC. It is translated as CATSRDWTSGRGETQYF.

This chain joins TRBV5-6 and TRBJ2-2; D is perhaps TRBD1 (7 bases). This CDR3 is built from 16 residues. Germline CDR1 SGHDT, CDR2 YYEEEE. Deletions cut 3 bases from V and 4 bases from J, with 16 bases between. The CDR3 DNA follows: TGTGCCAGCAGCTCTCCCAGACAGGGAGGCACCGGGGAGCTGTTTTTT. This encodes CASSSPRQGGTGELFF.

V usage is TRBV4-1 and J usage is TRBJ1-2; D is perhaps TRBD1 (6 bases). This CDR3 has 13 residues. The V and J ends lost 6 bases and 6 bases respectively, with 14 bases between them. Germline lookup yields CDR1 MGHRA and CDR2 YSYEKL. In nucleotides, the CDR3 is TGCGCCAGCAGTCCGCAGGGGATGGATGGCTACACCTTC. Its translation: CASSPQGMDGYTF.